One and the same sample provided the 3 T cell receptor beta chains below, sequenced in a study of shared clonotypes between healthy human individuals. The data were produced by immunoSEQ multiplex PCR, yet TCRdb's version contains in-frame clones alone and is incomplete. The repertoire holds around 500,000 clones, with roughly 83% as singletons. The sequencing input was PBMCs. These TCRs come from a woman aged 40 to 50 in good health. Some clones in this sample may be carry-over from other donors' samples.

The chain is built from TRBV30 and TRBJ1-2; TRBD1 is a possible D gene (6 bases). There are 15 residues in the CDR3. Germline V gives CDR1 GTSNPN, CDR2 SVGIG (reference sequence). V lost 3 bases to trimming and J lost 4 bases, with 18 bases between them. CDR3 bases: TGTGCCTGGAGCCCGACGGGGGGCGGACCCTATGGCTACACCTTC. Protein: CAWSPTGGGPYGYTF.

This chain uses TRBV28 with TRBJ2-1; TRBD2 matches 7 bases. V gave up 3 bases and J gave up 4 bases; unmatched junction bases: 6. Germline loops: CDR1 MDHEN, CDR2 SYDVKM. This CDR3 is 15 amino acids long. The CDR3 spells CASSFSGRTYNEQFF. The CDR3 DNA reads TGTGCCAGCAGTTTCTCCGGGAGGACGTACAATGAGCAGTTCTTC.

The chain employs TRBV29-1 and TRBJ2-7; 7 bases are shared with TRBD2. This CDR3 is 13 amino acids long. V was pared by 3 bases and J by 3 bases, with 5 bases of the junction left unmatched. Germline loops: CDR1 SQVTM, CDR2 ANQGSEA. DNA for the CDR3: TGCAGCGTTGATTTATCGGGAGGCTACGAGCAGTACTTC. This translates into CSVDLSGGYEQYF.